This T cell receptor beta chain originates from a study of T cell repertoires in cytomegalovirus infection. Across the study: A matching HLA type, together with CMV infection, was signaled by public TCR beta signatures.

TCRdb used MiXCR to reprocess the reads, holding one entry per CDR3 protein. This sample has some 220,000 distinct CDR3 sequences, with roughly 6.5% found just once. Germline V gene lookup returns CDR1 MNHNS and CDR2 SASEGT. V lost 2 bases and J lost 5, with 23 bases in between. The CDR3 is 18 residues long. This clonotype was found many times. The antigen is unknown. Findings of the study overall: CMV-specific TCR beta clonotypes restricted by HLA-C were the ones dominating the ex vivo response.

This TCR came from a human donor in good health (CMV status not recorded). Some clones in this sample may be carry-over from other donors' samples. V usage is TRBV6-1 and J usage is TRBJ2-3; D is possibly TRBD1 or TRBD2 (5 bases each). Sequences were obtained from PBMCs. CDR3 bases: TGTGCCAGCAGTGAAAGTATTCGGGGCCCACGGAGGAGAGATACGCAGTATTTT. Translating gives CASSESIRGPRRRDTQYF.